This TCR beta chain stems from a study of T cell repertoires in cytomegalovirus infection. Study overall: Indications of both CMV infection and matching HLA type were provided by public TCR beta signatures.

Trimming took 0 bases from V and 5 from J, leaving 7 bases between them. Germline V lookup: CDR1 SGHVS, CDR2 FQNEAQ. This CDR3 is built from 14 residues. Whole-study results and caveats: Ex vivo, HLA-C-restricted CMV-specific TCR beta clonotypes prevailed over the rest of the response. There were carriers of CMV plus the relevant HLA, and cumulative public TCR beta family frequency identified them.

As concerns this clonotype: Its matching antigen is unknown. With a much larger clone just one base away, this may be a read error.

MiXCR was run by TCRdb on the reads, yielding one entry per CDR3 protein. Here the sample spans 51,000 or so distinct CDR3 sequences, 20% being singletons. The sample consisted of CD8+ T cells from cultured PBMCs, taken from culture after CMV antigen stimulation. The chain links TRBV7-8 to TRBJ2-2; D is possibly TRBD2 (5 bases). The source of this sequence is a human donor in good health (CMV status not recorded). Some clones in this sample may be carry-over from other donors' samples. Here the CDR3 reads CASSLARVTGELFF. As DNA, the CDR3 is TGTGCCAGCAGCTTAGCGCGGGTAACCGGGGAGCTGTTTTTT.